One and the same sample provided the 29 T cell receptor beta chains below, sequenced in a study of blood T cell repertoires in COVID-19. Profiled with immunoSEQ multiplex PCR; TCRdb holds only in-frame clones, not every one. Here the sample spans about 220,000 clones, 65% to 85% being singletons. The sequenced sample was peripheral blood. The receptors were gathered from a woman aged 25 to 39 who had recovered from COVID-19.

The CDR3 nucleotides read TGTGCCACCAGCGGTCTCGGGGGGGGCCAGAGTGAAAAACTGTTTTTT. Protein product: CATSGLGGGQSEKLFF. V gene TRBV15 combines with J gene TRBJ1-4; D may be TRBD1 (6 bases). The CDR3 contains 16 residues. CDR1 LNHNV and CDR2 YYDKDF come from the germline V gene (reference sequence). V was shortened by 5 bases and J by 7 bases, with 20 bases between the two germline ends.

The rearrangement joins TRBV3-1 (or the pseudogene TRBV3-2) to TRBJ2-7, with TRBD1 as a possible D gene (7 bases). The CDR3 covers 14 residues. CDR1 is LGHDT and CDR2 is YNNKEL in the germline V gene (reference sequence). V lost 4 bases and J 2 bases, leaving 12 bases between the germline ends. CDR3 DNA: TGTGCCAGCAGCCCAGCCAGGGGGGCCTACGAGCAGTACTTC. Translation gives CASSPARGAYEQYF.

This chain joins TRBV10-3 and TRBJ2-1; maybe TRBD1 (6 bases). Germline V CDR1 and CDR2: ENHRY, SYGVKD. The CDR3 loop spans 12 amino acids. Trimming pared 3 bases from V and 8 bases from J, leaving 8 bases between. The CDR3 reads CAISDRGHEQFF. The CDR3, as DNA: TGTGCCATCAGTGACAGGGGCCATGAGCAGTTCTTC.

V gene TRBV28 combines with J gene TRBJ1-1; maybe TRBD1 (5 bases). The V end lost 4 bases, the J end lost 1 base, and 19 bases lay between the germline ends. Germline CDR1 is MDHEN and CDR2 is SYDVKM. This CDR3 is built from 17 residues. The CDR3 DNA follows: TGTGCCAGCAGTTCCCCGGTAGGGTACGGGGGGAACACTGAAGCTTTCTTT. It specifies CASSSPVGYGGNTEAFF.

J is TRBJ2-5 and V is TRBV7-3; D ambiguous. CDR1 and CDR2 from the germline V gene are SGHTA and FQGTGA. V was clipped by 4 bases and J by 5 bases, with 8 bases between them. The CDR3 contains 12 residues. The CDR3 here is CASSSYGETQYF. In nucleotides, the CDR3 is TGTGCCAGCAGCTCATACGGGGAGACCCAGTACTTC.

The V call is TRBV6-5, the J call TRBJ1-2; 8 bases line up with TRBD1. The ends lost 2 bases at V and 5 bases at J; junction bases unmatched: 10. CDR1 is MNHEY and CDR2 is SVGAGI in the germline V gene. The CDR3 is 16 residues long. The CDR3 coding sequence is TGTGCCAGCAGTTACGCCGCAGACAGGGGTCTATATGGCTACACCTTC. It specifies CASSYAADRGLYGYTF.

This clone was counted once. V gene TRBV5-4 combines with J gene TRBJ2-7, with 12 positions matching TRBD2. V gave up 2 bases and J gave up 5 bases; unmatched junction bases: 8. The germline V gene encodes CDR1 SGHNT and CDR2 YYREEE (reference sequence). This CDR3 comprises 16 residues. The CDR3 loop is CASSFPGASGRDEQYF. Here the CDR3 DNA reads TGTGCCAGCAGCTTCCCGGGAGCTAGCGGGAGGGACGAGCAGTACTTC.

The rearrangement joins TRBV12-3 or TRBV12-4 to TRBJ1-2; D ambiguous. The CDR3 loop spans 13 amino acids. V was pared by 0 bases and J by 8 bases, with 10 bases between. The CDR3 reads CASSLALSRGYTF. In DNA form, the CDR3 reads TGTGCCAGCAGTTTAGCGCTAAGCCGAGGCTACACCTTC.

The chain links TRBV18 to TRBJ2-1; 8 positions agree with TRBD2. The CDR3 is made up of 17 amino acids. With 3 bases clipped from V and 3 bases from J, the junction kept 10 bases outside the gene matches. Germline CDR1 and CDR2: KGHSH and LQKENI. CDR3 bases: TGTGCCAGCTCACCCACTGGGGCGGGAGGTAACTACAATGAGCAGTTCTTC. Amino acid sequence: CASSPTGAGGNYNEQFF.

The chain employs TRBV15 and TRBJ2-7; no clear D gene. The V gene lost 1 base and the J gene lost 0 bases, with 7 bases spanning the gap. The length of the CDR3 is 14 residues. Germline V gene data show CDR1 as LNHNV and CDR2 as YYDKDF (reference sequence). For the CDR3, the DNA is TGTGCCACCAGCAGAGGGTACAGCTCCTACGAGCAGTACTTC. Its translation is CATSRGYSSYEQYF.

The chain recombines TRBV5-1 with TRBJ1-1; TRBD1 matches at 8 bases. V was clipped by 4 bases and J by 5 bases; unmatched bases: 7. Germline V gives CDR1 SGHRS, CDR2 YFSETQ. This CDR3 comprises 14 residues. The CDR3 protein is CASSVDRGGTEAFF. The CDR3 nucleotides read TGCGCCAGCAGCGTCGACAGGGGAGGGACTGAAGCTTTCTTT.

The chain carries TRBV14 and TRBJ2-5; D unresolved. V was cut by 1 base and J by 7 bases, with 13 bases left in between. The CDR3 is made up of 14 amino acids. Germline assignment: CDR1 SGHDN and CDR2 FVKESK. CDR3 protein: CASSQASSSVTQYF. Here the CDR3 DNA reads TGTGCCAGCAGCCAAGCGTCCTCCTCGGTGACCCAGTACTTC.

The V and J genes are TRBV5-4 and TRBJ2-5; TRBD2 matches 9 bases. Germline V gene sequence: CDR1 SGHNT, CDR2 YYREEE (reference sequence). The length of the CDR3 is 16 residues. V lost 3 bases, J lost 0 bases, and 6 bases stayed unmatched. CDR3 sequence: CASSWGGLANQETQYF. CDR3 sequence (DNA): TGTGCCAGCAGCTGGGGTGGACTAGCGAACCAAGAGACCCAGTACTTC.

In its sample, this clone was seen a few times. The V and J genes are TRBV6-4 and TRBJ2-3, with 7 bases fitting TRBD2. Unmatched junction bases numbered 3, after V lost 2 bases and J lost 1 base. CDR1 MRHNA and CDR2 SNTAGT come from the germline V gene. CDR3 length: 15 amino acids. DNA for the CDR3: TGTGCCAGCAGTGACGGGGCGGGAGGCACAGATACGCAGTATTTT. Its protein product is CASSDGAGGTDTQYF.

The chain uses TRBV19 and TRBJ2-7; weak D call: TRBD2 (5 bases). Trimming took off 1 base at V and 1 base at J, with 11 bases between the two ends. The CDR3 has 15 residues. Germline V gene sequence: CDR1 LNHDA, CDR2 SQIVND (reference sequence). The CDR3 DNA is TGTGCCAGTAGTATAGGAGCGGCTGGATCCTACGAGCAGTACTTC. Translating it yields CASSIGAAGSYEQYF.

To note about this clone: In the same sample, other DNA sequences code for this CDR3. The V and J genes are TRBV11-3 and TRBJ2-7; 8 bases line up with TRBD1. This CDR3 spans 13 amino acids. J gave up 3 bases and V 4 bases, and 2 bases lay outside the gene matches. The germline V gene has CDR1 SGHNT and CDR2 YENEEA. CDR3 amino acids: CASSSGTGYEQYF. The CDR3, as DNA: TGTGCCAGCAGCTCCGGGACAGGCTACGAGCAGTACTTC.

The V and J genes are TRBV5-1 and TRBJ2-2; 12 bases fit TRBD2. CDR3 length: 15 amino acids. After removal of 5 bases from V and 7 bases from J, the junction contained 6 bases not matched to a gene. The V gene's germline CDR1 is SGHRS and CDR2 YFSETQ. The CDR3 bases are TGCGCCAGCAGTTTGACTAGCGGGAGTAACGGGGAGCTGTTTTTT. This encodes CASSLTSGSNGELFF.

CDR3 nucleotides: TGCGCCAGCAGCCCGCTGGGGGAGGTTAATGAAAAACTGTTTTTT. It is translated as CASSPLGEVNEKLFF. The rearrangement joins TRBV5-1 to TRBJ1-4, with D perhaps TRBD1 (5 bases). CDR3 length: 15 residues. Germline CDR1 SGHRS, CDR2 YFSETQ. Trimming shortened V by 4 bases and J by 4 bases, and 14 bases separated the two germline ends.

The chain recombines TRBV5-1 with TRBJ1-2; no firm D call. Germline CDR1 and CDR2: SGHRS and YFSETQ. The CDR3 runs 15 residues. With 0 bases removed from V and 6 bases from J, the gap between germline ends came to 15 bases. CDR3 loop: CASSLAGAAMNGYTF. The CDR3 DNA is TGCGCCAGCAGCTTGGCCGGAGCCGCTATGAATGGCTACACCTTC.

The sample holds one count of this clone. The chain has TRBV28 and TRBJ1-2; 7 bases align to TRBD1. Germline values: CDR1 MDHEN, CDR2 SYDVKM. This CDR3 contains 15 residues. V lost 7 bases, J lost 6 bases, and 14 bases stayed unmatched. CDR3 residues: CASILALDRENGYTF. The CDR3 DNA is TGTGCCAGCATCTTAGCCTTAGACAGGGAGAATGGCTACACCTTC.

V gene TRBV7-9 combines with J gene TRBJ2-3, with TRBD2 identical over 8 bases. CDR3 size: 14 residues. Germline V gives CDR1 SEHNR, CDR2 FQNEAQ (reference sequence). J was trimmed by 0 bases and V by 10 bases; bases with no gene match: 6. CDR3 in amino acids: CATSLAGSTDTQYF. The CDR3 coding sequence is TGTGCCACCTCCCTAGCGGGCAGCACAGATACGCAGTATTTT.

The chain combines TRBV9 with TRBJ2-3, with D uncertain. The V gene's germline CDR1 is SGDLS and CDR2 YYNGEE. V was cut by 0 bases and J by 8 bases, with 10 bases left in between. This CDR3 contains 13 residues. The CDR3 region is CASSVGFSSTQYF. In DNA, the CDR3 is TGTGCCAGCAGCGTAGGATTTTCCAGTACGCAGTATTTT.

The V call is TRBV28, the J call TRBJ2-7, with D tentatively TRBD2 (6 bases). Germline assignment: CDR1 MDHEN and CDR2 SYDVKM. V dropped 7 bases and J dropped 2 bases, with 27 bases sitting between them. The CDR3 length is 18 residues. The CDR3 bases are TGTGCCAGCAATGGGGCGTGGGAGGACTACCGATGGACCTACGAGCAGTACTTC. Its translation: CASNGAWEDYRWTYEQYF.

This clone has just a few counts. The same CDR3 arises from other DNA sequences in this sample as well. V is TRBV5-6 and J is TRBJ1-2; D gene unclear. Germline values: CDR1 SGHDT, CDR2 YYEEEE. The germline V and J ends were trimmed by 0 bases and 2 bases, with 5 bases remaining between them. This CDR3 has 13 residues. CDR3 region: CASSLGGNYGYTF. CDR3 sequence (DNA): TGTGCCAGCAGCTTGGGAGGGAACTATGGCTACACCTTC.

A single count supports this clone. The chain uses TRBV19 and TRBJ1-3; 9 bases align to TRBD1. Trimming removed 5 bases from V and 4 bases from J; junction bases left unmatched: 6. The CDR3 contains 15 residues. CDR1 and CDR2 (germline): LNHDA, SQIVND (reference sequence). CDR3 coding DNA: TGTGCCAGTAGTCCCCGGACAGGGGACGGAAACACCATATATTTT. Translating gives CASSPRTGDGNTIYF.

V usage is TRBV13 and J usage is TRBJ1-3; weak D call: TRBD1 (6 bases). Germline lookup yields CDR1 PRHDT and CDR2 FYEKMQ (reference sequence). The CDR3 has 14 residues. Trimming cost V 2 bases and J 2 bases, with 7 bases left between them. As DNA, the CDR3 is TGTGCCAGCAGCTTAAAGGGGGCTGGAAACACCATATATTTT. Encoded protein: CASSLKGAGNTIYF. The variable domain in full, completed from reference TRBV13 and TRBJ1-3, reads AAGVIQSPRHLIKEKRETATLKCYPIPRHDTVYWYQQGPGQDPQFLISFYEKMQSDKGSIPDRFSAQQFSDYHSELNMSSLELGDSALYFCASSLKGAGNTIYFGEGSWLTVV.

The J gene is TRBJ2-5, the V gene TRBV2; TRBD2 might be the D (6 bases). The CDR3 is 13 residues long. Germline loops: CDR1 SNHLY, CDR2 FYNNEI. Trimming left V 11 bases short and J 0 bases short, with 13 bases between. The CDR3 here is CALVREDQETQYF. In DNA form, the CDR3 reads TGTGCCCTGGTCAGGGAGGACCAAGAGACCCAGTACTTC.

In this sample, this clone turned up a few times. The V and J genes are TRBV19 and TRBJ2-3; 8 positions agree with TRBD2. The ends lost 6 bases at V and 8 bases at J; junction bases unmatched: 7. The length of the CDR3 is 13 residues. Germline CDR1 is LNHDA and CDR2 is SQIVND (reference sequence). The DNA of the CDR3 is TGTGCCAGTAGATGGAGCGGGGGCCGTACGCAGTATTTT. This gives the protein CASRWSGGRTQYF.

V is TRBV7-3 and J is TRBJ2-1; perhaps TRBD1 as D (7 bases). The V gene's germline CDR1 is SGHTA and CDR2 FQGTGA. The CDR3 contains 13 residues. V lost 2 bases and J lost 8, with 10 bases in between. The chain's CDR3 is CASSLDRDYEQFF. CDR3 DNA sequence: TGTGCCAGCAGCTTAGACAGGGACTATGAGCAGTTCTTC.